This is a list of T cell receptor beta chains from one sample in a study of memory CD4+ T cells and cytomegalovirus serostatus. Only in-frame clones appear in the TCRdb table, and some are missing; sequencing was by immunoSEQ multiplex PCR. The repertoire holds about 61,000 clones, 80% to 85% seen once, with nearly 0.9% in the top ten. Sequenced sample: memory CD4+ T cells from blood. The source of these receptors is an adult in good health and CMV-seronegative. The CDR3 runs from the conserved cysteine through the conserved F or W. A D gene is named only where the DNA matches it firmly. Expanded clones are given a class, and other clones once, few, many or no size at all.

v_call	clone_size	cdr3_length	d_call	j_call	cdr3_nt	cdr3_aa
TRBV29-1	.	13	.	TRBJ1-5	TGCAGCGTTGGCTGGGGGTCCGATCAGCCCCAGCATTTT	CSVGWGSDQPQHF
TRBV2	.	13	.	TRBJ2-3	TGTGCCGCCTCGGGACAACTCACAGATACGCAGTATTTT	CAASGQLTDTQYF
TRBV5-6	.	17	TRBD1	TRBJ2-1	TGTGCCAGCAGCTTGGAAGGGACAGGGTCGAATCGAGTAGGGCAGTTCTTC	CASSLEGTGSNRVGQFF
TRBV28	once	16	TRBD2	TRBJ2-1	TGTGCCAGCAGTTTTCGGGGACTAGCGGAGTACAATGAGCAGTTCTTC	CASSFRGLAEYNEQFF
TRBV15	once	14	TRBD1	TRBJ2-1	TGTGCCTCGACTCCAGGGGGCGCTTACAATGAGCAGTTCTTC	CASTPGGAYNEQFF
TRBV4-2	.	13	.	TRBJ1-5	TGTGCCAGCAGCCAAGGGGAAGGGCAGCCCCAGCATTTT	CASSQGEGQPQHF
TRBV6-5	.	14	.	TRBJ1-5	TGTGCCAGCAGTAGCTTTAGGGCCAATCAGCCCCAGCATTTT	CASSSFRANQPQHF
TRBV9	.	14	.	TRBJ2-3	TGTGCCAGCAGCTGGCGGGACATTACAGATACGCAGTATTTT	CASSWRDITDTQYF
TRBV19	.	14	.	TRBJ1-5	TGTGCCAGTAGTTCAGGGACTAGCAATCAGCCCCAGCATTTT	CASSSGTSNQPQHF
TRBV4-1	.	18	.	TRBJ2-3	TGCGCCAGCAGCCAAGGTTTCGGTTCCGGGGGCGGCACAGATACGCAGTATTTT	CASSQGFGSGGGTDTQYF
TRBV6-1	.	14	.	TRBJ1-5	TGTGCCAGCAAACGGACCGCTAGCAATCAGCCCCAGCATTTT	CASKRTASNQPQHF
TRBV10-2	.	15	TRBD2	TRBJ2-1	TGCGCCAGCAGTGAGGGGACTAGCCTTTTCAATGAGCAGTTCTTC	CASSEGTSLFNEQFF
TRBV4-1	.	16	TRBD1	TRBJ1-6	TGCGCCAGCAGCCAAGAGGGACAGGGGGCTAATTCACCCCTCCACTTT	CASSQEGQGANSPLHF
TRBV6-1	.	16	TRBD2	TRBJ2-1	TGTGCCAGCAGTGTGCTAGCGGGGGGATACTACAATGAGCAGTTCTTC	CASSVLAGGYYNEQFF
TRBV27	.	16	TRBD1	TRBJ1-2	TGTGCCAGCAGTACGATCCGGGGACAGAGTAACTATGGCTACACCTTC	CASSTIRGQSNYGYTF
TRBV6-1	.	13	.	TRBJ1-2	TGTGCCAGCAGTGCGGGGACCAACTATGGCTACACCTTC	CASSAGTNYGYTF
TRBV30	.	14	TRBD2	TRBJ2-5	TGTGCCTGGAGCCGGACTAGCTTGGTGGAGACCCAGTACTTC	CAWSRTSLVETQYF
TRBV7-6	.	13	.	TRBJ2-1	TGTGCCAGCAGCCCCCAGGGGTACAATGAGCAGTTCTTC	CASSPQGYNEQFF
TRBV30	.	15	TRBD1	TRBJ2-7	TGTGCCTGGAGTGAAAACAGGGGTGACCCCTACGAGCAGTACTTC	CAWSENRGDPYEQYF
TRBV5-4	.	14	.	TRBJ1-2	TGTGCCAGCAGCTTGGGTGGCAGCCCCTATGGCTACACCTTC	CASSLGGSPYGYTF
TRBV19	.	16	TRBD2	TRBJ2-1	TGTGCCACCACCCGGGGGGGCGGGGTCTGGGAGAATGAGCAGTTCTTC	CATTRGGGVWENEQFF
TRBV7-6	.	16	.	TRBJ2-7	TGTGCCAGCAGCCGGGGGGCGAGCGCGAGCTCCTACGAGCAGTACTTC	CASSRGASASSYEQYF
TRBV27	.	13	.	TRBJ1-2	TGTGCCAGCAGTTTACAGGGGCCCTATGGCTACACCTTC	CASSLQGPYGYTF
TRBV5-8	.	13	.	TRBJ1-2	TGTGCCAGCAGCATACAGGGAATAAGAAGCTACACCTTC	CASSIQGIRSYTF
TRBV28	.	14	TRBD1	TRBJ1-2	TGTGCCAGCCTGGACAGGGGGCGGAACGATGGCTACACCTTC	CASLDRGRNDGYTF
TRBV28	.	12	.	TRBJ1-2	TGTGCCAGCAGATTAAGGTGGTCCGGCTACACCTTC	CASRLRWSGYTF
TRBV4-1	.	17	TRBD2	TRBJ2-7	TGCGCCAGCAGCCCCGACCCCCAACTAGCGGGAGGAAACGAGCAGTACTTC	CASSPDPQLAGGNEQYF
TRBV5-6	.	16	.	TRBJ2-1	TGTGCCAGCAGCTTGGTATTCCAGGGAACCGGTAATGAGCAGTTCTTC	CASSLVFQGTGNEQFF
TRBV7-6	.	18	TRBD1	TRBJ2-7	TGTGCCTTAACCTCCCCCGGGACAGTTCTCACCCGATGCTACGAGCAGTACTTC	CALTSPGTVLTRCYEQYF